The 8 T cell receptor beta chains below were found in one sample sequenced in a study of CD8 T cells in ankylosing spondylitis. In TCRdb, the 5' RACE reads were re-called with MiXCR into one record per CDR3 protein. The table has under 55,000 distinct CDR3 sequences, 6.5% to 9% seen once. Material: blood, either unsorted or a sorted T cell fraction (not recorded which). The receptors shown here come from a female donor with ankylosing spondylitis or in good health (not recorded which).

This clonotype was found many times. This chain links TRBV20-1 with TRBJ1-4, with D maybe TRBD1 (5 bases). CDR3 length: 15 amino acids. V was pared by 6 bases and J by 5 bases, with 19 bases between. Germline lookup yields CDR1 DFQATT and CDR2 SNEGSKA (reference sequence). The CDR3 is CSAFLRTFGNEKLFF. The CDR3 coding sequence is TGCAGTGCCTTCCTCAGGACATTCGGAAATGAAAAACTGTTTTTT.

The V call is TRBV7-2, the J call TRBJ1-2, with TRBD1 matching over 7 bases. Per the germline V gene, CDR1 is SGHTA and CDR2 is FQGNSA. V dropped 4 bases and J dropped 3; count of bases not matched to a gene: 14. CDR3 size: 17 residues. CDR3 sequence reads: CASSSKLLTGWDYGYTF. DNA for the CDR3: TGTGCCAGCAGCTCCAAACTCCTGACAGGGTGGGACTATGGCTACACCTTC.

This clonotype appeared many times. The genes are TRBV15 and TRBJ2-1, with TRBD1 identical over 8 bases. V shed 9 bases, J shed 6 bases, and the junction held 7 bases outside the gene matches. The CDR3 runs to 13 residues. CDR1 is LNHNV, CDR2 YYDKDF, per germline (reference sequence). The CDR3 nucleotides are TGTGCCACTCTAGACAGGGGTACCAATGAGCAGTTCTTC. This encodes CATLDRGTNEQFF.

This clonotype showed up just once. The chain uses TRBV7-9 and TRBJ2-7, with 10 bases aligning to TRBD2. This CDR3 contains 14 residues. Germline V gives CDR1 SEHNR, CDR2 FQNEAQ (reference sequence). Trimming took 2 bases from V and 4 from J; bases not matched to a gene: 2. The CDR3 loop reads CASSLTSGAYEQYF. The CDR3 DNA is TGTGCCAGCAGCTTAACTAGCGGGGCTTACGAGCAGTACTTC.

V and J are TRBV7-9 and TRBJ2-6; D ambiguous. V lost 2 bases, J lost 4 bases, and 12 bases lay in between. The V gene's germline CDR1 is SEHNR and CDR2 FQNEAQ (reference sequence). CDR3 length: 16 amino acids. The DNA for the CDR3 is TGTGCCAGCAGCTTAATGTCGGCGAGAGGGGCCAACGTCCTGACTTTC. This gives the protein CASSLMSARGANVLTF.

This clonotype was observed many times. The chain has TRBV6-1 and TRBJ2-3, with 7 bases matching TRBD2. CDR3 length: 13 amino acids. The V gene's germline CDR1 is MNHNS and CDR2 SASEGT. With V trimmed by 8 bases and J by 2 bases, 4 bases remained unmatched. The CDR3 reads CASASGYTDTQYF. In DNA form, the CDR3 reads TGTGCCAGCGCTAGCGGATACACAGATACGCAGTATTTT.

Ten or more counts support this clonotype. V gene TRBV20-1 combines with J gene TRBJ2-3; a weak D match, TRBD2 (7 bases). Germline CDR1 is DFQATT and CDR2 is SNEGSKA (reference sequence). The CDR3 runs to 14 residues. The V end was cut by 1 base, the J end by 4 bases, with 12 bases between. In DNA form, the CDR3 reads TGCAGTGCTAGAGGTGGGGGGGGCGCAGATACGCAGTATTTT. The encoded protein is CSARGGGGADTQYF.

This clonotype was picked up a small number of times. Just one base apart from a much larger clone, this may be a read error. The chain uses TRBV28 and TRBJ1-1; TRBD1 is a possible D gene (5 bases). The CDR3 is made up of 13 amino acids. Germline V CDR1 and CDR2: MDHEN, SYDVKM. CDR3 protein: CAGSPGGGTEAFF. The CDR3 region has the DNA TGTGCCGGCAGTCCGGGGGGGGGAACTGAAGCTTTCTTT. Using reference TRBV28 and TRBJ1-1 for the parts outside the CDR3, the full variable domain is DVKVTQSSRYLVKRTGEKVFLECVQDMDHENMFWYRQDPGLGLRLIYFSYDVKMKEKGDIPEGYSVSREKKERFSLILESASTNQTSMYLCAGSPGGGTEAFFGQGTRLTVV.